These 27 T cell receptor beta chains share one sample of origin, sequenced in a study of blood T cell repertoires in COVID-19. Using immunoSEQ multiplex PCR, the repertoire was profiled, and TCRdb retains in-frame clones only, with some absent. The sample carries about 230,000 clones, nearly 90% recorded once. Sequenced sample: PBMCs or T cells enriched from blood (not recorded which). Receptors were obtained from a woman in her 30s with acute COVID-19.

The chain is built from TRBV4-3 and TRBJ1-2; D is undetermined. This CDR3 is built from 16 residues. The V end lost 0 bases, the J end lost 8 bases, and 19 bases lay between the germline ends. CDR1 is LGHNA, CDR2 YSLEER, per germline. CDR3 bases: TGCGCCAGCAGCCAAGATCTAGGTAGTCGGGAGCAGGGCTACACCTTC. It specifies CASSQDLGSREQGYTF.

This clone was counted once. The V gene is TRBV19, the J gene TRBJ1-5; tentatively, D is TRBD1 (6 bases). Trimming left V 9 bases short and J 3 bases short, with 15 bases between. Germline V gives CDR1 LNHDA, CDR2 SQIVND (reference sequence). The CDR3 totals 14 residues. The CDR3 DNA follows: TGTGCCAGCTGTACGACAGGTAACAATCAGCCCCAGCATTTT. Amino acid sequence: CASCTTGNNQPQHF.

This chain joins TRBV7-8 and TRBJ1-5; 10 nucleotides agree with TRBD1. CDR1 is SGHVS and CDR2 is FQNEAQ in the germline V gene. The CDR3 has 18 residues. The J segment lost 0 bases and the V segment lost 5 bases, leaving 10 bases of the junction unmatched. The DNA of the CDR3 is TGTGCCAGCAGCGACGGGGACAGGGGCTCTTATAGCAATCAGCCCCAGCATTTT. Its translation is CASSDGDRGSYSNQPQHF.

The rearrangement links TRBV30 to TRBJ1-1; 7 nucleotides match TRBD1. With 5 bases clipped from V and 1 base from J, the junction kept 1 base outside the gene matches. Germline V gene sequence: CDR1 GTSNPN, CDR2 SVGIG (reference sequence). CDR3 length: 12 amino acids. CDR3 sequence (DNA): TGTGCCTGGGACAGGGCGAACACTGAAGCTTTCTTT. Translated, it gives CAWDRANTEAFF. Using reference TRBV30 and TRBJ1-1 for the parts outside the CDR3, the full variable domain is SQTIHQWPATLVQPVGSPLSLECTVEGTSNPNLYWYRQAAGRGLQLLFYSVGIGQISSEVPQNLSASRPQDRQFILSSKKLLLSDSGFYLCAWDRANTEAFFGQGTRLTVV.

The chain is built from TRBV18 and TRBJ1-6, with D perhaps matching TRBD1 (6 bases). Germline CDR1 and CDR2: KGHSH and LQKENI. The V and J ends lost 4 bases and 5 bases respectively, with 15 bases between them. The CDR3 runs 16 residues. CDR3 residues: CASSQNRVLDNSPLHF. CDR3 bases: TGTGCCAGCTCACAAAACAGGGTATTGGATAATTCACCCCTCCACTTT.

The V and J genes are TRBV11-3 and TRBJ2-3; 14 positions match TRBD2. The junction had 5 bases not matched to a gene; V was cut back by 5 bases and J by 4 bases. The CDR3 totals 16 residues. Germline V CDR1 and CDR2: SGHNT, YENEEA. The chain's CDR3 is CASSRWTSGGSDTQYF. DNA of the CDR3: TGTGCCAGCAGCCGTTGGACTAGCGGGGGGTCAGATACGCAGTATTTT.

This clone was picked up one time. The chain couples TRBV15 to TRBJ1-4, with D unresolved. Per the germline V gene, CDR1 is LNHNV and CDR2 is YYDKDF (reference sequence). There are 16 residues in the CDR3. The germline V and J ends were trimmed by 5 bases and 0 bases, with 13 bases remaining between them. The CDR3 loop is CATSLYFSSTNEKLFF. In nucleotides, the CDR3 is TGTGCCACCAGCCTTTACTTTTCTTCAACTAATGAAAAACTGTTTTTT.

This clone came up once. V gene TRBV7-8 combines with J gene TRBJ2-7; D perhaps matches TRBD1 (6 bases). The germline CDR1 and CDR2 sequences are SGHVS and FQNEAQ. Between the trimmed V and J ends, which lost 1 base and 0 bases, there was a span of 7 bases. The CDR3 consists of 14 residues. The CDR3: CASSLDRVSYEQYF. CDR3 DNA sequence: TGTGCCAGCAGCTTAGACAGGGTCTCCTACGAGCAGTACTTC.

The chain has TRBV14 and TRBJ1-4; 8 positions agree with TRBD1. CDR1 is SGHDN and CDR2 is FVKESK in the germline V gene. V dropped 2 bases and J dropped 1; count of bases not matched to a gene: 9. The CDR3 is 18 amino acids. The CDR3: CASSQPMTGDGTNEKLFF. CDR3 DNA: TGTGCCAGCAGCCAACCCATGACAGGGGACGGAACTAATGAAAAACTGTTTTTT.

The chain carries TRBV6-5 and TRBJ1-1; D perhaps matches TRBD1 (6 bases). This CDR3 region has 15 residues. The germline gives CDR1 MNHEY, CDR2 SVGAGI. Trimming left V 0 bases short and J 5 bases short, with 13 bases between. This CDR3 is CASSYSAGVGTEAFF. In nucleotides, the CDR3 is TGTGCCAGCAGTTACTCGGCAGGGGTGGGGACTGAAGCTTTCTTT.

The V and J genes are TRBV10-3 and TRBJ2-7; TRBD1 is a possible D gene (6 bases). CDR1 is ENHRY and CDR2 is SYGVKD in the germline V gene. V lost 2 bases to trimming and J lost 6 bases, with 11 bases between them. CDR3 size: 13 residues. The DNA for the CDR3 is TGTGCCATCAGTGAGGCTCTGACAGGCGAGCAGTACTTC. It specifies CAISEALTGEQYF.

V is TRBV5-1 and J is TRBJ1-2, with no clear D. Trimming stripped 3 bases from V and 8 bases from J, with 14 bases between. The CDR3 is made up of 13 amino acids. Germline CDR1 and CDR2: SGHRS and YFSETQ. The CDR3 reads CASSSSSDWGYTF. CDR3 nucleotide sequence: TGCGCCAGCAGCTCCTCTTCGGACTGGGGCTACACCTTC.

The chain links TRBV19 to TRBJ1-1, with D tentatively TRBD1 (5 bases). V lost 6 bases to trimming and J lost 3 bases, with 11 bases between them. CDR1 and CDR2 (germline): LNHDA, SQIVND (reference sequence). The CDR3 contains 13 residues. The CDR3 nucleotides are TGTGCCAGTAGGCAGGGATTTCACACTGAAGCTTTCTTT. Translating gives CASRQGFHTEAFF.

CDR3 coding DNA: TGTGCCAGCAGTGCCCCACAGGGCAGCAATGAGCAGTTCTTC. It yields the protein CASSAPQGSNEQFF. V is TRBV2 and J is TRBJ2-1, with D possibly matching TRBD1 (6 bases). V was cut by 4 bases and J by 6 bases, with 13 bases left in between. Germline lookup yields CDR1 SNHLY and CDR2 FYNNEI. The CDR3 has 14 residues.

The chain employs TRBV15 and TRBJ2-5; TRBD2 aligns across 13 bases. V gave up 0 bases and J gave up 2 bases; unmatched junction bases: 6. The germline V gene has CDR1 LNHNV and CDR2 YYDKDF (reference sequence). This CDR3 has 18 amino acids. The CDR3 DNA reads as TGTGCCACCAGCAGAGATGGCGGACTAGCGGGGGTTCAAGAGACCCAGTACTTC. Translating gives CATSRDGGLAGVQETQYF.

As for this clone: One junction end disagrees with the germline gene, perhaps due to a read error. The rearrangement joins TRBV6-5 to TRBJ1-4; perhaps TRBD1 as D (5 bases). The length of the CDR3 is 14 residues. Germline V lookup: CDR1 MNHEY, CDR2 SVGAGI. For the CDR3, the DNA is TGCGCCAGCACCCCTGCAGGGAACCACGAAAAACTGTTTTTT. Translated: CASTPAGNHEKLFF.

DNA for the CDR3: TGTGCCAGTACAGGGGGCGTTGGCTACACCTTC. Translation gives CASTGGVGYTF. The V gene is TRBV12-3 or TRBV12-4, the J gene TRBJ1-2; 9 bases are a match to TRBD1. The CDR3 runs to 11 residues. The V gene end was trimmed by 9 bases and the J gene end by 7 bases; junction bases not matched to a gene: 3.

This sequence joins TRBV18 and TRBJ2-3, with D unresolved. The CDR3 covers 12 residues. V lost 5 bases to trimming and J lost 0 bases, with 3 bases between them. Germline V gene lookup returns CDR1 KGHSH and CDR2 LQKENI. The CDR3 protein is CASSSSTDTQYF. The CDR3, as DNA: TGTGCCAGCTCATCAAGCACAGATACGCAGTATTTT. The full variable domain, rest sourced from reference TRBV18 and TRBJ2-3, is NAGVMQNPRHLVRRRGQEARLRCSPMKGHSHVYWYRQLPEEGLKFMVYLQKENIIDESGMPKERFSAEFPKEGPSILRIQQVVRGDSAAYFCASSSSTDTQYFGPGTRLTVL.

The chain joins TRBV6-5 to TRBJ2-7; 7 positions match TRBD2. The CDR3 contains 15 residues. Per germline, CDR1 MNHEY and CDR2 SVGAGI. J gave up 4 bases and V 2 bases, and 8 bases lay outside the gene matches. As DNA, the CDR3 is TGTGCCAGCAGTTACCAGGCGGGGGTCTTTTACGAGCAGTACTTC. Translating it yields CASSYQAGVFYEQYF.

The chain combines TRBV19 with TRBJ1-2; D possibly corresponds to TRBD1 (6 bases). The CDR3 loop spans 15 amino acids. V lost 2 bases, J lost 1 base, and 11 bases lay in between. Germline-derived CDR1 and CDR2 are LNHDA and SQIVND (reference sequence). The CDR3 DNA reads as TGTGCCAGTAGTATATCCCAGGGGTTTAACTATGGCTACACCTTC. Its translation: CASSISQGFNYGYTF.

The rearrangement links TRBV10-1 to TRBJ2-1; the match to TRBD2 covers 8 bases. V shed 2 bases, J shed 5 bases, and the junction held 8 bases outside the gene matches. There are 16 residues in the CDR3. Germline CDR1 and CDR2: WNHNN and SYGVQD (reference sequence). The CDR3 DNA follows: TGCGCCAGCAGTGAGAATATGGCGGGGGGAAACAATGAGCAGTTCTTC. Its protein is CASSENMAGGNNEQFF.

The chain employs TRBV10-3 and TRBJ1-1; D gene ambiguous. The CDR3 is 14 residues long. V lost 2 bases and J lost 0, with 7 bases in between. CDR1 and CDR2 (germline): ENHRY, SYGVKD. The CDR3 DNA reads TGTGCCATCAGTGAGCGGGGTGTGAACACTGAAGCTTTCTTT. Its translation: CAISERGVNTEAFF.

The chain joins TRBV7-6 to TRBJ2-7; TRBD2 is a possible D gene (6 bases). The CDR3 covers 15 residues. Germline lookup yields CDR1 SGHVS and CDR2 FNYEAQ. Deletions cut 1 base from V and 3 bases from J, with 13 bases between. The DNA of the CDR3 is TGTGCCAGCAGCTTAGTTGGGGGGTCTGGCTACGAGCAGTACTTC. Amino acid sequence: CASSLVGGSGYEQYF.

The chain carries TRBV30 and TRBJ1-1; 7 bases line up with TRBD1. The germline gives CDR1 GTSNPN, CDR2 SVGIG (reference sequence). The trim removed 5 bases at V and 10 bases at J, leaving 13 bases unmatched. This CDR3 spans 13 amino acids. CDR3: CAWGLTGVRGAFF. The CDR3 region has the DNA TGTGCCTGGGGCCTAACAGGGGTTAGGGGAGCTTTCTTT. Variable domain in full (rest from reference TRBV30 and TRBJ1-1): SQTIHQWPATLVQPVGSPLSLECTVEGTSNPNLYWYRQAAGRGLQLLFYSVGIGQISSEVPQNLSASRPQDRQFILSSKKLLLSDSGFYLCAWGLTGVRGAFFGQGTRLTVV.

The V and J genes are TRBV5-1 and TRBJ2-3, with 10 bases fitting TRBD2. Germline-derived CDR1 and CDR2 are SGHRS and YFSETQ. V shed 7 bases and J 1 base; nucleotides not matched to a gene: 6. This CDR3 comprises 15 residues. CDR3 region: CASASLAGGTDTQYF. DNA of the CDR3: TGCGCCAGCGCCTCCCTAGCGGGGGGCACAGATACGCAGTATTTT.

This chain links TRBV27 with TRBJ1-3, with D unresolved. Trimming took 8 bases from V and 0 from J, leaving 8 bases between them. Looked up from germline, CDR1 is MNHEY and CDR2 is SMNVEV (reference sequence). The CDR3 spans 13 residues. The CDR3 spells CASGPNSGNTIYF. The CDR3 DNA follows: TGTGCCAGCGGCCCGAACTCTGGAAACACCATATATTTT.

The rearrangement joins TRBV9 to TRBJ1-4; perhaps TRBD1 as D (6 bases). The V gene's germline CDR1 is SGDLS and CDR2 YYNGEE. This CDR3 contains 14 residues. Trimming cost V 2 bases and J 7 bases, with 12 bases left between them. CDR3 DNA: TGTGCCAGCAGCGTGGCAGGGGTACCTGAAAAACTGTTTTTT. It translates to CASSVAGVPEKLFF.